This record covers a single TCR beta chain. The authors' processing: Cell counts per sample came from amplifying reference gene primers. Data came from immunoSEQ multiplex PCR; TCRdb stores just in-frame clones and leaves some out. The D gene and trimming were derived from the DNA, and the V and J assignments and clone size from that table. The sample has under 85,000 clones, 86% seen once. The data were taken from a study of blood T cell repertoires in COVID-19. Whole-study context: Samples taken during acute and convalescent COVID-19 were collected in the United States, Italy and Spain. In each case, the material was cDNA or gDNA derived from T cells, B-cell-depleted T cells, or PBMCs.

There are 16 residues in the CDR3. Germline-derived CDR1 and CDR2 are LNHDA and SQIVND (reference sequence). Between the trimmed V and J ends, which lost 4 bases and 2 bases, there was a span of 18 bases. The receptor's source is an elderly man in a cohort sampled during active COVID-19. The sequenced sample was peripheral blood. V usage is TRBV19 and J usage is TRBJ2-7; D perhaps matches TRBD2 (5 bases). The CDR3 sequence: CASSTSGNTLTYEQYF. CDR3 in DNA: TGTGCCAGTAGTACCTCCGGGAACACTCTGACCTACGAGCAGTACTTC.